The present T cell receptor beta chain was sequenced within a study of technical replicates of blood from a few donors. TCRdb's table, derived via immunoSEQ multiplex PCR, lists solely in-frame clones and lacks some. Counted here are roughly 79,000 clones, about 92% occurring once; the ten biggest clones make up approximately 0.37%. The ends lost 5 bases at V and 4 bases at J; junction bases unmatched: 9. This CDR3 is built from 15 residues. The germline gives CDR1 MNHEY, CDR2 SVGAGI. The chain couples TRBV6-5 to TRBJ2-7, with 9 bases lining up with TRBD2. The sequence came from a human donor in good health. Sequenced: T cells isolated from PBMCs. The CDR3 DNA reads TGTGCCAGCAGTCGGACTAGCGATGGGTCGTACGAGCAGTACTTC. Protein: CASSRTSDGSYEQYF.